Listed below are T cell receptor beta chains from one sample, sequenced in a study of shared clonotypes between healthy human individuals. Here immunoSEQ multiplex PCR was the method, and the copy in TCRdb shows in-frame clones only, minus some. The table has some 1.5 million clones, 96% seen once. The sequencing sample was made of naive CD4+ T cells sorted from blood. All receptors come from a man aged 30 to 45 in good health. The CDR3 runs from the conserved cysteine through the conserved F or W. D genes are given only for firm matches. Size is stated for part of the rows, as once, few or many counts, or as a class when the clone is expanded.

>TRBD1|TRBV5-6|TRBJ1-2|NA
TGTGCCAGCAGCTTTACGGGACAGGGTATCTATGGCTACACCTTC
CASSFTGQGIYGYTF
>NA|TRBV14|TRBJ2-3|NA
TGTGCCAGCAGCCTGGGACTGTCAAGACTCACAGATACGCAGTATTTT
CASSLGLSRLTDTQYF
>NA|TRBV7-2|TRBJ2-3|NA
TGTGCCAGCAGCTTAGCCCTTCGGCTTGCAGATACGCAGTATTTT
CASSLALRLADTQYF
>NA|TRBV12-2|TRBJ2-5|once
TGTGCAAGTCGCTTAATTTTGGGACAGGGGGCTACAAACCCCACAAATCTAGGGACCCAGTACTTC
CASRLILGQGATNPTNLGTQYF
>TRBD1|TRBV6-4|TRBJ1-3|NA
TGTGCCAGCAGTGACTCGATACCTGGGACAGCGCGCATCCCACCTTCTGGCCCTGGAAACACCATATATTTT
CASSDSIPGTARIPPSGPGNTIYF
>TRBD1|TRBV7-8|TRBJ2-2|NA
TGTGCCAGCAGCTTCGACAGGGGAGGCGGGGAGCTGTTTTTT
CASSFDRGGGELFF
>TRBD2|TRBV2|TRBJ2-5|NA
TGTGCCAGCGGAGAGCTAGCGGGAGAGGCGACCCAGTACTTC
CASGELAGEATQYF
>TRBD2|TRBV11-2|TRBJ2-1|NA
TGTGCCAGCAGCGCTAGTGCGGGGGTCTACAATGAGCAGTTCTTC
CASSASAGVYNEQFF
>NA|TRBV27|TRBJ2-1|NA
TGTGCCAGCAGTCCCCGGGCAGACTACTACAATGAGCAGTTCTTC
CASSPRADYYNEQFF
>NA|TRBV7-7|TRBJ2-5|NA
TGTGCCAGCAGCCTAACCCAAGGCCGAGAGACCCAGTACTTC
CASSLTQGRETQYF
>NA|TRBV6-5|TRBJ2-1|NA
TGTGCCAGCAGTTACTCGATTAATTCCCCGAGGGAGCAGTTCTTC
CASSYSINSPREQFF
>TRBD1|TRBV5-1|TRBJ2-2|NA
TGCGCCAGCAGCTCCCCGACAGGGGGCATTGACGGGGAGCTGTTTTTT
CASSSPTGGIDGELFF
>NA|TRBV4-1|TRBJ2-7|NA
TGCGCCAGCAGCCAATGGACCCAGCAGTACTTC
CASSQWTQQYF
>NA|TRBV5-6|TRBJ2-7|NA
TGTGCCAGCAGCTTGCAGGAGTCTTTTGAGCAGTACTTC
CASSLQESFEQYF
>TRBD1|TRBV27|TRBJ2-4|once
TGTGCCAGCAGCAGCACAGGGGCCATTCAGTACTTC
CASSSTGAIQYF
>NA|TRBV4-3|TRBJ2-1|NA
TGCGCCAGCAGCCACCCAGGAGGTGAGCAGTTCTTC
CASSHPGGEQFF
>NA|TRBV6-6|TRBJ1-3|NA
TGTGCCAGCAGTCTTGGAAACACCATATATTTT
CASSLGNTIYF
>NA|TRBV30|TRBJ1-5|NA
TGTGCCTGGAGTGCCCTCCAGAGAAATCAGCCCCAGCATTTT
CAWSALQRNQPQHF
>NA|TRBV19|TRBJ1-2|NA
TGTGCCAGTAGTCGGGGAGGCGGAATTAACTATGGCTACACCTTC
CASSRGGGINYGYTF
>TRBD2|TRBV10-3|TRBJ2-7|NA
TGTGCCATCAGCCCTCGACTAGCGGGAGGGTTCGGAGAGCAGTACTTC
CAISPRLAGGFGEQYF
>NA|TRBV6-6|TRBJ2-3|NA
TGTGCCAGCAGTTACAGTGACAGCACAGATACGCAGTATTTT
CASSYSDSTDTQYF
>NA|TRBV6-1|TRBJ2-7|NA
TGTGCCAGCAGTGAGGTGACGACCCCCCTCTACGAGCAGTACTTC
CASSEVTTPLYEQYF
>NA|TRBV2|TRBJ1-1|once
TGTGCCTCGAAAGCAGGGGTTTTGAACACTGAAGCTTTCTTT
CASKAGVLNTEAFF
>NA|TRBV7-6|TRBJ1-5|NA
TGTGCCAGCAGCCGAGGAGCGGGGGCGCAGAGCAATCAGCCCCAGCATTTT
CASSRGAGAQSNQPQHF
>NA|TRBV5-1|TRBJ1-3|NA
TGCGCCAGCAGCTTGGCTGCAGGGGTCGGAAACACCATATATTTT
CASSLAAGVGNTIYF
>NA|TRBV7-8|TRBJ2-5|NA
TGTGCCAGCAGCTTAGCTCAGAAGACCCAGTACTTC
CASSLAQKTQYF
>NA|TRBV5-4|TRBJ2-5|NA
TGTGCCAGCAGCTCGACTACTAGCAGAGAGACCCAGTACTTC
CASSSTTSRETQYF
>NA|TRBV11-2|TRBJ2-5|NA
TGTGCCAGCAGCTTCTCGCGGAATGGAGAGACCCAGTACTTC
CASSFSRNGETQYF
>NA|TRBV5-1|TRBJ2-2|NA
TGCGCCAGCAGCTTGATCTCGGGTGACACCGGGGAGCTGTTTTTT
CASSLISGDTGELFF
>TRBD1|TRBV5-1|TRBJ2-7|NA
TGCGCCAGCAGCTCTGGACAGGTTTCCCACGAGCAGTACTTC
CASSSGQVSHEQYF
>NA|TRBV6-1|TRBJ2-6|NA
TGTGCCAGCAGACAGTCTGGGGCCAACGTCCTGACTTTC
CASRQSGANVLTF
>NA|TRBV19|TRBJ2-7|NA
TGTGCCAGTAGTATCTCAAGCGGGTCCTCCTACGAGCAGTACTTC
CASSISSGSSYEQYF
>NA|TRBV19|TRBJ2-4|NA
TGTGCCAGTAGTATAATTCTCGGTCGTAAAAACATTCAGTACTTC
CASSIILGRKNIQYF
>NA|TRBV19|TRBJ1-1|NA
TGTGCCAGTAGTATAGTGGGAAGGGCACCCACTGAAGCTTTCTTT
CASSIVGRAPTEAFF